This T cell receptor beta chain originates from a study of PD-1 blockade in mismatch repair-deficient tumors. This table comes from immunoSEQ multiplex PCR, and its TCRdb copy is limited to in-frame clones, with some not included. The table lists 60,000 to 65,000 clones, approximately 89% of them singletons. Whole-study results and caveats: Tumor-resident clones, often undetectable pretreatment in blood, expanded then contracted after pembrolizumab.

V was clipped by 3 bases and J by 5 bases; unmatched bases: 3. The CDR3 runs to 13 residues. Germline V gene sequence: CDR1 SGHRS, CDR2 YFSETQ. Worth noting for this clone: Its antigen is unidentified.

PCR or immunohistochemistry showed mismatch repair deficiency in every enrolled patient. The source is an adult with mismatch repair-deficient cancer. The V gene is TRBV5-1, the J gene TRBJ2-7; 9 nucleotides agree with TRBD1. The sample was peripheral blood, taken 52 weeks after starting pembrolizumab. The CDR3 nucleotides are TGCGCCAGCAGCTGGACAGGGGTGCACGAGCAGTACTTC. Its protein is CASSWTGVHEQYF.